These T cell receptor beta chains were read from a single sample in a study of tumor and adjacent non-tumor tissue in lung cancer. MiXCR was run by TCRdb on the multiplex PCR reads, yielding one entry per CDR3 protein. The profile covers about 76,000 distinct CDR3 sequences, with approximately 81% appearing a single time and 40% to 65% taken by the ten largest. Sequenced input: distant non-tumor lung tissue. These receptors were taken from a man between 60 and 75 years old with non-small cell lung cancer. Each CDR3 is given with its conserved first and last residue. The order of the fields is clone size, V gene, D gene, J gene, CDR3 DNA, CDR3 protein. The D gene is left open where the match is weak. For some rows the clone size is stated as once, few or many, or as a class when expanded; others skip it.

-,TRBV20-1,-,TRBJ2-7,TGCACTGCCAGGACTACAGGGTTCGAGCAGTACTTC,CTARTTGFEQYF
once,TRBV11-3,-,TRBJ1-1,TGTACAAGCAGCTCGCACGGACGGCAGAGTGAAGCTTCCTTT,CTSSSHGRQSEASF
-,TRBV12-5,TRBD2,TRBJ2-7,TGTGCTAGTGTCTTGGCCCTAGCGGGAGGGCCCTACGAGCAGTACTTC,CASVLALAGGPYEQYF
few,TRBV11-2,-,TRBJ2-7,TGTGCCAGCAACTCAGACGGAAGGGACGTGGGAATCTACGAGCAGTACTTC,CASNSDGRDVGIYEQYF
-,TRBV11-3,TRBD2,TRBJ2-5,TGTGCCAGCTTAGGGTCCAGCGGGGGGTCCCAAGAGACCCAGTACTTC,CASLGSSGGSQETQYF
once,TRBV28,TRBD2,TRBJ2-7,TGTACCAGCAGTTCTCTAAGCGGGGCTTACTACAAGCAGTACTTC,CTSSSLSGAYYKQYF
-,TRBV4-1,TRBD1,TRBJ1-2,TGCGTCAACAGACTAAGTACAGGGGGCAGTGTCTATGGCTACACCTTC,CVNRLSTGGSVYGYTF
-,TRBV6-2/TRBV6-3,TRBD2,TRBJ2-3,TGTGCCAGGAGTGACGATGGGTTACTAGCGGGGCTCACAGACACGCAGTATTTT,CARSDDGLLAGLTDTQYF
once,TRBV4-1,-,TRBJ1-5,TGCGCCAGCCAAGTGGAGGGGGTTAATCAGCCCCAGCATTTT,CASQVEGVNQPQHF
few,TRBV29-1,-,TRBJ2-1,TGCAGCGTCGTCCTGGCGGGGCCCCCTAGGAGCTCCTACAATGAGCAGTTCTTC,CSVVLAGPPRSSYNEQFF
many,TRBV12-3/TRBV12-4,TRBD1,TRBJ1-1,TGTGCCAGCCGCGCTCAGGGGGCTACTGAAGCTTTCTTT,CASRAQGATEAFF
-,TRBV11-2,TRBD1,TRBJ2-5,TGTGCCCGCCGCTCTGGACAGGTCCAAGAGACTCAGTACTTC,CARRSGQVQETQYF
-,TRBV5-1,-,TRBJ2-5,TGCGCCAGCAGCTTGGGGGAAGGCCAGGGAGAGACACAGTACTTC,CASSLGEGQGETQYF
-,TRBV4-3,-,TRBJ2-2,TGCCCTAGCAGCCAAGAGTTCACCGGGGAGCTGTTTTTT,CPSSQEFTGELFF
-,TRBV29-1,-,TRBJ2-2,TGCAGCGTTGGAGGCAGGGGGGGCACCGGGGAGCTGTTTTTT,CSVGGRGGTGELFF
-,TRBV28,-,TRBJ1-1,TGTGCCAGCAATTTACTAGCGGGGACTCAAGCTTTCTTT,CASNLLAGTQAFF
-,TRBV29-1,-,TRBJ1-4,TGCAGCGTTGGGCCCGGCAAGAATGAAAAACTGCTTTTT,CSVGPGKNEKLLF
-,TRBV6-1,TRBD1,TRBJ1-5,TGTGTCAGCACCCGGGACAGGGTACCAGATATGCAGCATTTT,CVSTRDRVPDMQHF
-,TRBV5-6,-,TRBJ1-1,TGTGCCAGCAGCTTGCTTCAGGGTAGTGGAACTTTCTTT,CASSLLQGSGTFF
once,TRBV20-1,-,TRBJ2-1,TGCAGTGCTAGCGGGCTAGCGTGGGGCAGTGAGCAGTTCTTC,CSASGLAWGSEQFF
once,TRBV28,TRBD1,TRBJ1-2,TGTGCCAGCAGGCCTCAACAGGGGGCAACAATTTCTGGCTACGACTTC,CASRPQQGATISGYDF
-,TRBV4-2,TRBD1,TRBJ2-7,TGTGCCAGCAGCCAAGACGACAGGGGCGGGAACTTCTACGAGCAGTACTTC,CASSQDDRGGNFYEQYF
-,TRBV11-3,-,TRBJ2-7,TGTGCAATCAGCTATCGGACTGGATTAACCTACGATCAGTACTTC,CAISYRTGLTYDQYF
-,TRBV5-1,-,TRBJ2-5,TGCGCCAGCAGCTTGGTGCTAGATATGGAGACCCAGTACTTC,CASSLVLDMETQYF
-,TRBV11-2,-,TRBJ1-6,TGTGCCAGCAACTTAGAAGGTGACAATAATTCACCCCTCCACTTT,CASNLEGDNNSPLHF
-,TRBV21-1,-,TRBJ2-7,TGTACCAGCAGTCCTAGAGGAGGTCCGCGGTACGAGCAGTACTTC,CTSSPRGGPRYEQYF
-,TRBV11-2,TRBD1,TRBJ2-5,TGTGCCGGCAGCTCCGGACAGGTTCCGGAGACCCAGTATTTC,CAGSSGQVPETQYF
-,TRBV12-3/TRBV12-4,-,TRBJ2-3,TGTGCCAGCAGACTTGTGGGGGTATCAAATCAGCCTCAGTATTTT,CASRLVGVSNQPQYF
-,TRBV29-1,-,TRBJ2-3,TGCAGCGCCGGAGGAGGACAGTCGTCGTATACGCAGTATTTT,CSAGGGQSSYTQYF
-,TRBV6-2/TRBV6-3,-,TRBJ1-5,TGTGCCAGCAGTACGAGGGGCAATCAGCCCCAACATTTC,CASSTRGNQPQHF
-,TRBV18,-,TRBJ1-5,TGTGCCAGCGCGTGGGGAAATCAGCCCCAGCATTTT,CASAWGNQPQHF
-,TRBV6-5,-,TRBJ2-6,TGTACCAGTAGTTTCGGGACTGGGGGCTCTTGGGCCAACGTCCTGACTTTC,CTSSFGTGGSWANVLTF
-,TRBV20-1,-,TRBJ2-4,TGCAGTGCTAGAGCCGTCGACTGGGCCCTACGGGTGGCCAAAAACATTCAGTACTTC,CSARAVDWALRVAKNIQYF
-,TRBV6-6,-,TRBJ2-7,TGTGCCAGCAGCCAGGAATTTAGCGGTTCCTACGAGCAGTACTTC,CASSQEFSGSYEQYF
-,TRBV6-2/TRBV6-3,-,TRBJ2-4,TGTGTCAGCAGTTACGGGATAGCGCGAGATGCCAAAAACATTCAGTACTTC,CVSSYGIARDAKNIQYF
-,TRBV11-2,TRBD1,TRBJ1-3,TGTGCCAACAGCATACCCCATGCAGGGACAGAGAGCACCATATATTTT,CANSIPHAGTESTIYF
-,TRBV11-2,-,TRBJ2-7,TGTGCCAGCAGTGTACTGTACAGCTCCTACGAGCAGTACTTC,CASSVLYSSYEQYF
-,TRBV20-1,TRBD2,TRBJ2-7,TGCAATGCCGGCCTGGCGGGAGGCCCCTATGAGCAGTACTTC,CNAGLAGGPYEQYF
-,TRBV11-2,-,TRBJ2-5,TGTGCCAGCAGCGCCACAATGGGGTCACCAAAGGAGACCCAGTACTTC,CASSATMGSPKETQYF
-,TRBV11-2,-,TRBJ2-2,TGTGCCACCAGCTTAGCTAGTGGGGGGACGAACACCGGGGAGCTGTTTTTT,CATSLASGGTNTGELFF
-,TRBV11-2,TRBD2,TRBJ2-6,TGTGCCAGCAGCCCAACTAGCGGGGCAGCCACTGGAGCCAACGTCCTGACTTTC,CASSPTSGAATGANVLTF